The clone carrying this T cell receptor (beta chain) was observed many times. The antigen is not known. V lost 2 bases and J lost 4, with 10 bases in between. CDR1 is SGHVS, CDR2 FNYEAQ, per germline. The CDR3 loop spans 14 amino acids. One entry per CDR3 protein, called by TCRdb with MiXCR from the 5' RACE reads. Of 55,000 to 80,000 distinct CDR3 sequences listed, around 10% are singletons. These data come from a study of early T cells in non-severe SARS-CoV-2 infection. General study findings and limits: Matching results from VDJdb favored anti-spike CD8 responses, leaving private and CD4 specificities undetected.

The receptor was isolated from an adult who was a healthcare worker with PCR-confirmed SARS-CoV-2 infection or an uninfected control (not recorded which). The sample was whole blood. The chain joins TRBV7-6 to TRBJ2-3; D uncertain. The CDR3 reads CASSLWTGPDTQYF. CDR3 in DNA: TGTGCCAGCAGCTTATGGACCGGCCCAGATACGCAGTATTTT.